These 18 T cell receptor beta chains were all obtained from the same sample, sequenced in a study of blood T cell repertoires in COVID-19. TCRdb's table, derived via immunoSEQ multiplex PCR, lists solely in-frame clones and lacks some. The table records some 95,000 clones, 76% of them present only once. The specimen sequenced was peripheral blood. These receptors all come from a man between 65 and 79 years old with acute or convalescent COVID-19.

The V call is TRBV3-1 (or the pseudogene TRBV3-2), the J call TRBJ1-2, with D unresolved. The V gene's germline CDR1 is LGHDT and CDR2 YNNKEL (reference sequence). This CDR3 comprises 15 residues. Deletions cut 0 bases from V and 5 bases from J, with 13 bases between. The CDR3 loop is CASSQDNRVPYGYTF. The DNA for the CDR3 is TGTGCCAGCAGCCAAGATAATCGGGTCCCGTATGGCTACACCTTC.

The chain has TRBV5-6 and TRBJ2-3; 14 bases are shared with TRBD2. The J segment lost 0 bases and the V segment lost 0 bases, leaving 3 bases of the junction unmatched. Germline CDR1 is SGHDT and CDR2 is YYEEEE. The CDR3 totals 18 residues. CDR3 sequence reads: CASSLVGTSGGSTDTQYF. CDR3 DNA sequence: TGTGCCAGCAGCTTGGTCGGGACTAGCGGGGGTAGCACAGATACGCAGTATTTT. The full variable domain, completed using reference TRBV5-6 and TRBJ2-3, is DAGVTQSPTHLIKTRGQQVTLRCSPKSGHDTVSWYQQALGQGPQFIFQYYEEEERQRGNFPDRFSGHQFPNYSSELNVNALLLGDSALYLCASSLVGTSGGSTDTQYFGPGTRLTVL.

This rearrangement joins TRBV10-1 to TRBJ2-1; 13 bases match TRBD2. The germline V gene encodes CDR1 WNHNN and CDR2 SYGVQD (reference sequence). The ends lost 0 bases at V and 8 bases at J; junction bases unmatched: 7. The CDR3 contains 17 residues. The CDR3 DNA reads TGCGCCAGCAGTGAGTCGACTAGCGGGGGGCCCTATGATGAGCAGTTCTTC. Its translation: CASSESTSGGPYDEQFF.

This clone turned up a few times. CDR3 coding DNA: TGTGCCTCGCAAAAGGGACAGGATGTGGGTACCGGGGAGCTGTTTTTT. It translates to CASQKGQDVGTGELFF. The gene calls are TRBV19 and TRBJ2-2; 8 bases fit TRBD1. The junction had 16 bases not matched to a gene; V was cut back by 11 bases and J by 5 bases. Germline V gene lookup returns CDR1 LNHDA and CDR2 SQIVND (reference sequence). This CDR3 has 16 residues.

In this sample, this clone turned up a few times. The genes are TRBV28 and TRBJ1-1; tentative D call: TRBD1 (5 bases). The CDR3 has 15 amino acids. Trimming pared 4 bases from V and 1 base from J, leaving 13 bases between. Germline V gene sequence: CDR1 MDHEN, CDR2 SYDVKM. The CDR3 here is CASSSVQVSNTEAFF. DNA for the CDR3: TGTGCCAGCAGTTCAGTACAGGTTTCGAACACTGAAGCTTTCTTT.

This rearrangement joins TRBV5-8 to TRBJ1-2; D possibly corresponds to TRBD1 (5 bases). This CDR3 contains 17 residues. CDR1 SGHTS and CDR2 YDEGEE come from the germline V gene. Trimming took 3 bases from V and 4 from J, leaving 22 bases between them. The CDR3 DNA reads TGTGCCAGCAGCTCATTCAAAGGGGAGGGACGGGCCTATGGCTACACCTTC. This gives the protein CASSSFKGEGRAYGYTF.

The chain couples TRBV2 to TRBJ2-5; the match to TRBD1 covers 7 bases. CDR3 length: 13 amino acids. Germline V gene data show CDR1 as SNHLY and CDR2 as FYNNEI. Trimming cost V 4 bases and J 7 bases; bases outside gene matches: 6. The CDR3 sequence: CASSGGGAWTQYF. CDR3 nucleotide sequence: TGTGCCAGCAGTGGAGGGGGCGCGTGGACCCAGTACTTC.

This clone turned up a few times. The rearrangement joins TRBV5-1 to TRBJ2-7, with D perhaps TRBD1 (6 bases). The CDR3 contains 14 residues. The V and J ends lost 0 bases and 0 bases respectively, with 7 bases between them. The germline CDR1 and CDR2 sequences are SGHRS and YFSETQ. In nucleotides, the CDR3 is TGCGCCAGCAGCTTGGAAGGGGGCTCCTACGAGCAGTACGTC. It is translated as CASSLEGGSYEQYV.

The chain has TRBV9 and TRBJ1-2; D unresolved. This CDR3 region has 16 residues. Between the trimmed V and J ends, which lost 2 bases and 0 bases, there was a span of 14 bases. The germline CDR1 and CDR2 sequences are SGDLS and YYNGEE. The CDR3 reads CASSVTPKLANYGYTF. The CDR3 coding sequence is TGTGCCAGCAGCGTGACACCCAAACTAGCTAACTATGGCTACACCTTC.

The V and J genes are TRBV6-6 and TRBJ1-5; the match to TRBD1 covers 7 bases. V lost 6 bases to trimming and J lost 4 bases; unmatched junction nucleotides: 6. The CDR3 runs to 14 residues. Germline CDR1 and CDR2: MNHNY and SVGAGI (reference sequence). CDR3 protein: CASRVGQMNQPQHF. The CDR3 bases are TGTGCCAGCAGGGTGGGACAGATGAATCAGCCCCAGCATTTT.

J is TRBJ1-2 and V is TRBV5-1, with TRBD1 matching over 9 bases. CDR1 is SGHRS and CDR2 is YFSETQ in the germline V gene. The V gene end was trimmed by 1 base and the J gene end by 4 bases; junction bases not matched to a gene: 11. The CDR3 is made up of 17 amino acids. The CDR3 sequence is CASSLSGRQGESYGYTF. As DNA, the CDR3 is TGCGCCAGCAGCTTGAGCGGTCGACAGGGGGAATCCTATGGCTACACCTTC.

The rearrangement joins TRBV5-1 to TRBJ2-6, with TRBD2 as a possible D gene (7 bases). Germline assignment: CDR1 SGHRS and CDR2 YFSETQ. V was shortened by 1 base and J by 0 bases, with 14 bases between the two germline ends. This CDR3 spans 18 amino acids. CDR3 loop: CASSLPGGPLSGANVLTF. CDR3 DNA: TGCGCCAGCAGCTTGCCGGGGGGCCCACTCTCTGGGGCCAACGTCCTGACTTTC.

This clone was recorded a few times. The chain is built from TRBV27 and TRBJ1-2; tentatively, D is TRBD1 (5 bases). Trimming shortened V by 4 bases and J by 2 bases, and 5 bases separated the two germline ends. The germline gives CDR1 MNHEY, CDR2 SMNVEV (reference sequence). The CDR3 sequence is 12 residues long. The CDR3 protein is CASSSGNYGYTF. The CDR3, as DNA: TGTGCCAGCAGTTCAGGGAACTATGGCTACACCTTC.

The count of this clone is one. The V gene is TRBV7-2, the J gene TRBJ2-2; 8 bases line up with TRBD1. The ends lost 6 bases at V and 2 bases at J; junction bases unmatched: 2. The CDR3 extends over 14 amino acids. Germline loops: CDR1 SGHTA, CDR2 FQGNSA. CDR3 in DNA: TGTGCCAGCAGGCCAGGGGGCAACACCGGGGAGCTGTTTTTT. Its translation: CASRPGGNTGELFF.

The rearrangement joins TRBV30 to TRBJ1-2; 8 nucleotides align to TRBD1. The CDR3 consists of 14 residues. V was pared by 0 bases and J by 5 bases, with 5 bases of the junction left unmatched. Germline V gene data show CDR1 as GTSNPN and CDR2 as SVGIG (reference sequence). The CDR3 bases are TGTGCCTGGAGTGTCGACGGGACAGGATATGGCTACACCTTC. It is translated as CAWSVDGTGYGYTF.

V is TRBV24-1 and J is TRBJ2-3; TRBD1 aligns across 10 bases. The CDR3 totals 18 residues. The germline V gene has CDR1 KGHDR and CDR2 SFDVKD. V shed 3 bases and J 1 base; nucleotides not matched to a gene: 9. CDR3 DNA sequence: TGTGCCACCAGTGATGGAAAGGGAGGGACAGGGGGCACAGATACGCAGTATTTT. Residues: CATSDGKGGTGGTDTQYF.

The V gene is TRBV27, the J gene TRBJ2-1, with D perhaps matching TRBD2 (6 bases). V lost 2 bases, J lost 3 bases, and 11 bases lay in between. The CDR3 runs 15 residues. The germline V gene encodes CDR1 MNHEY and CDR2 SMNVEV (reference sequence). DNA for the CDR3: TGTGCCAGCAGTTTAAAAGCGGGCAACTACAATGAGCAGTTCTTC. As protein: CASSLKAGNYNEQFF.

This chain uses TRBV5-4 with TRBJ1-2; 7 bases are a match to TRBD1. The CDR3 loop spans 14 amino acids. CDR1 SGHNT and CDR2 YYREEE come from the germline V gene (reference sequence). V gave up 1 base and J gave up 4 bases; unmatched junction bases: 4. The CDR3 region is CASSLQGGGYGYTF. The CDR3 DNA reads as TGTGCCAGCAGCTTGCAGGGGGGAGGCTATGGCTACACCTTC.